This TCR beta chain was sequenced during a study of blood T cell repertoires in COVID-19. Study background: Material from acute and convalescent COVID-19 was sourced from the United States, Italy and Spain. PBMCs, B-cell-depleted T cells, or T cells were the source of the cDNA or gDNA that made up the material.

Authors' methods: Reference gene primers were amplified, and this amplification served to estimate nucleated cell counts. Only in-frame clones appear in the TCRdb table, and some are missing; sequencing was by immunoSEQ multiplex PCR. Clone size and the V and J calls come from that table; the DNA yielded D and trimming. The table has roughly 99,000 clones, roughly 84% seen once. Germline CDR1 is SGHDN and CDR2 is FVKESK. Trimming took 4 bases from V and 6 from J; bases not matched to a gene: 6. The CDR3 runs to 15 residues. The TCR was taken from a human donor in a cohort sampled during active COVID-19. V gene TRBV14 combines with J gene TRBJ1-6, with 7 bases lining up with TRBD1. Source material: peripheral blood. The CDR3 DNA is TGTGCCAGCAGCCTAGCCGGGACAGCTAATTCACCCCTCCACTTT. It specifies CASSLAGTANSPLHF.